Below are 28 T cell receptor beta chains sequenced from a single sample in a study of blood T cell repertoires in COVID-19. Repertoires were generated with immunoSEQ multiplex PCR, while TCRdb's copy carries only in-frame clones and drops some. This sample carries around 37,000 clones, just under 75% of them seen once, and the ten largest clones take about 10%. The sample comprised peripheral blood. The receptors originated from a man aged 70 or older with COVID-19, enrolled during active disease.

The chain has TRBV4-1 and TRBJ2-3; TRBD2 aligns across 7 bases. This CDR3 spans 15 amino acids. V lost 2 bases to trimming and J lost 6 bases; unmatched junction nucleotides: 8. Germline CDR1 MGHRA, CDR2 YSYEKL. CDR3 nucleotide sequence: TGCGCCAGCAGCCAACCTACGGGAGGAACGGATACGCAGTATTTT. Translation gives CASSQPTGGTDTQYF.

The chain uses TRBV5-1 and TRBJ1-5, with 10 bases lining up with TRBD1. V shed 3 bases and J 4 bases; nucleotides not matched to a gene: 4. CDR1 SGHRS and CDR2 YFSETQ come from the germline V gene. The CDR3 spans 15 residues. DNA of the CDR3: TGCGCCAGCAGCTGGACAGGGGGTGGGAATCAGCCCCAGCATTTT. Translated, it gives CASSWTGGGNQPQHF.

This rearrangement joins TRBV27 to TRBJ1-2; the D gene is possibly TRBD1 (5 bases). V lost 4 bases to trimming and J lost 7 bases, with 13 bases between them. Looked up from germline, CDR1 is MNHEY and CDR2 is SMNVEV (reference sequence). The CDR3 consists of 13 residues. Here the CDR3 DNA reads TGTGCCAGCAGTTGGGCGGGGGGTGGTGGCTACACCTTC. Its protein product is CASSWAGGGGYTF.

This clone has just one count. The chain links TRBV19 to TRBJ2-7; D is unclear. V lost 4 bases and J 2 bases, leaving 9 bases between the germline ends. This CDR3 is 13 amino acids long. Germline CDR1 reads LNHDA; CDR2 reads SQIVND (reference sequence). The CDR3 nucleotides read TGTGCCAGTAGTAGAGACCTTACCTACGAGCAGTACTTC. Residues: CASSRDLTYEQYF.

The CDR3 coding sequence is TGTGCCAGCAGCTCGGGTACCTACGAGCAGTACTTC. It specifies CASSSGTYEQYF. This chain connects TRBV2 to TRBJ2-7; D is ambiguous. Trimming pared 6 bases from V and 2 bases from J, leaving 8 bases between. Germline V gene lookup returns CDR1 SNHLY and CDR2 FYNNEI. The CDR3 runs 12 residues.

This clone has ten or more counts. The J gene is TRBJ2-2, the V gene TRBV6-5; D is uncertain. The CDR3 sequence is 16 residues long. V was pared by 0 bases and J by 6 bases, with 14 bases between. Germline-derived CDR1 and CDR2 are MNHEY and SVGAGI. CDR3 protein: CASSYSGQPGAGELFF. The CDR3 DNA sequence: TGTGCCAGCAGTTACTCCGGCCAACCAGGTGCCGGGGAGCTGTTTTTT.

This clone was found a few times. The rearrangement uses TRBV12-3 or TRBV12-4 and TRBJ1-1; TRBD1 matches at 9 bases. The CDR3 contains 12 residues. After removal of 5 bases from V and 10 bases from J, the junction contained 5 bases not matched to a gene. The CDR3: CASSPWTGAAFF. CDR3 sequence (DNA): TGTGCCAGCAGTCCCTGGACAGGGGCAGCTTTCTTT.

This clone has a count of ten or more. V gene TRBV3-1 (or the pseudogene TRBV3-2) combines with J gene TRBJ1-1, with D maybe TRBD1 (5 bases). V lost 1 base, J lost 7 bases, and 13 bases lay in between. The CDR3 loop spans 14 amino acids. Germline CDR1 reads LGHDT; CDR2 reads YNNKEL (reference sequence). The CDR3 loop is CASSQVQGRGEAFF. CDR3 DNA sequence: TGTGCCAGCAGCCAAGTCCAGGGTCGAGGTGAAGCTTTCTTT.

This clone was counted between two and nine times. The V call is TRBV28, the J call TRBJ1-2; D remains ambiguous. V lost 3 bases and J lost 2, with 22 bases in between. Germline-derived CDR1 and CDR2 are MDHEN and SYDVKM. The CDR3 has 18 residues. The CDR3 DNA reads as TGTGCCAGCAGTTTTTTAGAATTACAGAGAAATGGAAACTATGGCTACACCTTC. It is translated as CASSFLELQRNGNYGYTF.

The chain employs TRBV4-3 and TRBJ1-1; D uncertain. The CDR3 extends over 13 amino acids. In germline, CDR1 is LGHNA, CDR2 YSLEER. The V and J ends lost 4 bases and 4 bases respectively, with 10 bases between them. The CDR3 reads CASSREYSTEAFF. The CDR3 DNA reads as TGCGCCAGCAGCCGAGAATACTCCACTGAAGCTTTCTTT.

This rearrangement joins TRBV4-1 to TRBJ1-6, with D perhaps matching TRBD1 (6 bases). V lost 3 bases and J lost 6, with 15 bases in between. Germline CDR1 is MGHRA and CDR2 is YSYEKL. The CDR3 is 16 residues long. CDR3: CASSHRGGRGNSPLHF. DNA for the CDR3: TGCGCCAGCAGCCACCGAGGGGGGAGGGGTAATTCACCCCTCCACTTT.

This clone has just one count. This chain uses TRBV3-1 (or the pseudogene TRBV3-2) with TRBJ2-7; D possibly corresponds to TRBD1 (5 bases). Germline CDR1 reads LGHDT; CDR2 reads YNNKEL (reference sequence). The ends were cut back, 4 bases at V and 2 bases at J, with 12 bases in the middle. The CDR3 has 14 residues. The CDR3 is CASSPSGNPYEQYF. The DNA of the CDR3 is TGTGCCAGCAGCCCTTCAGGGAACCCCTACGAGCAGTACTTC.

This clone was counted once. This chain joins TRBV30 and TRBJ2-1; possibly TRBD1 for D (5 bases). This CDR3 has 15 residues. Germline V CDR1 and CDR2: GTSNPN, SVGIG (reference sequence). The V gene lost 0 bases and the J gene lost 2 bases, with 11 bases spanning the gap. The CDR3 DNA reads as TGTGCCTGGAGTGTGGGCCAGGGTACCTACAATGAGCAGTTCTTC. This gives the protein CAWSVGQGTYNEQFF.

The V and J genes are TRBV12-3 or TRBV12-4 and TRBJ1-1; TRBD1 matches at 7 bases. J lost 6 bases, V lost 6 bases, and 7 bases had no gene match. The CDR3 covers 13 residues. This CDR3 is CASSLRQGAEAFF. The CDR3, as DNA: TGTGCCAGCAGCCTACGTCAGGGGGCTGAAGCTTTCTTT.

This sequence joins TRBV5-1 and TRBJ2-7; D gene ambiguous. V shed 0 bases and J shed 7 bases, with 14 bases lying between them. The length of the CDR3 is 14 residues. Germline CDR1 SGHRS, CDR2 YFSETQ. CDR3 sequence: CASSLERGEAEQYF. CDR3 DNA sequence: TGCGCCAGCAGCTTGGAGAGAGGCGAGGCGGAGCAGTACTTC.

Many counts were recorded for this clone. The V call is TRBV9, the J call TRBJ2-2; no clear D gene. Per the germline V gene, CDR1 is SGDLS and CDR2 is YYNGEE. The CDR3 runs 14 residues. Between the trimmed V and J ends, which lost 0 bases and 1 base, there was a span of 4 bases. CDR3 in amino acids: CASSVGGNTGELFF. CDR3 bases: TGTGCCAGCAGCGTAGGAGGGAACACCGGGGAGCTGTTTTTT.

In its sample, this clone was seen a few times. The gene calls are TRBV5-4 and TRBJ2-7, with TRBD2 matching over 8 bases. CDR1 and CDR2 from the germline V gene are SGHNT and YYREEE (reference sequence). CDR3 length: 13 amino acids. J lost 5 bases, V lost 2 bases, and 3 bases had no gene match. CDR3 loop: CASSFGGADEQYF. The CDR3 nucleotides read TGTGCCAGCAGCTTCGGGGGGGCCGACGAGCAGTACTTC.

This clone was observed a few times. J is TRBJ2-7 and V is TRBV5-1; 12 positions match TRBD1. The trim removed 0 bases at V and 6 bases at J, leaving 7 bases unmatched. This CDR3 is built from 16 residues. In germline, CDR1 is SGHRS, CDR2 YFSETQ. CDR3 residues: CASSLGGTGGRGEQYF. In nucleotides, the CDR3 is TGCGCCAGCAGCTTGGGAGGGACAGGGGGCAGGGGCGAGCAGTACTTC.

The chain recombines TRBV7-9 with TRBJ2-7; D is perhaps TRBD1 (7 bases). The CDR3 loop spans 15 amino acids. Germline CDR1 and CDR2: SEHNR and FQNEAQ (reference sequence). Trimming pared 5 bases from V and 1 base from J, leaving 15 bases between. This chain's CDR3 is CASSPGGTVSYEQYF. As DNA, the CDR3 is TGTGCCAGCAGCCCGGGCGGGACAGTTTCCTACGAGCAGTACTTC.

Of note for this clone: One end of the junction does not line up with germline, which may come from a read error. The J gene is TRBJ2-7, the V gene TRBV5-1; D perhaps matches TRBD2 (6 bases). Germline assignment: CDR1 SGHRS and CDR2 YFSETQ. The CDR3 is 14 residues long. CDR3: CASSLKGPAFGDSF. The DNA of the CDR3 is TGCGCCAGCAGCTTAAAAGGCCCAGCCTTTGGGGACTCCTTC.

This chain links TRBV10-3 with TRBJ2-1; D is unclear. CDR1 is ENHRY and CDR2 is SYGVKD in the germline V gene. The CDR3 sequence is 11 residues long. With 4 bases removed from V and 7 bases from J, the gap between germline ends came to 5 bases. CDR3 sequence (DNA): TGTGCCATCAGTGCTACGAATGAGCAGTTCTTC. Its translation is CAISATNEQFF.

This clone has just a few counts. V is TRBV19 and J is TRBJ2-2; tentatively, D is TRBD1 (5 bases). Trimming cost V 7 bases and J 5 bases, with 17 bases left between them. Germline CDR1 reads LNHDA; CDR2 reads SQIVND (reference sequence). This CDR3 is built from 15 residues. CDR3 nucleotides: TGTGCCAGTACCCGTTTAGGGGCCATAACCGGGGAGCTGTTTTTT. Amino acid sequence: CASTRLGAITGELFF.

In this sample, this clone turned up a few times. This sequence joins TRBV5-8 and TRBJ1-1; D is undetermined. This CDR3 has 14 residues. Trimming cost V 4 bases and J 4 bases, with 14 bases left between them. Germline CDR1 and CDR2: SGHTS and YDEGEE. The CDR3 loop reads CASSPRAARTEAFF. CDR3 sequence (DNA): TGTGCCAGCAGCCCGAGGGCCGCGCGCACTGAAGCTTTCTTT.

V gene TRBV4-1 combines with J gene TRBJ1-2; 11 bases align to TRBD1. Germline CDR1 and CDR2: MGHRA and YSYEKL. The CDR3 extends over 18 amino acids. Trimming removed 1 base from V and 1 base from J; junction bases left unmatched: 8. CDR3 loop: CASSQVGTGGRSNYGYTF. The CDR3 nucleotides are TGCGCCAGCAGCCAAGTCGGGACAGGGGGGCGAAGTAACTATGGCTACACCTTC.

This chain joins TRBV7-3 and TRBJ2-5, with D possibly matching TRBD1 (6 bases). V lost 5 bases to trimming and J lost 5 bases, with 18 bases between them. Looked up from germline, CDR1 is SGHTA and CDR2 is FQGTGA. This CDR3 comprises 15 residues. CDR3 sequence (DNA): TGTGCCAGCAGCCCCGGACAGTTAGGAGCGGAGACCCAGTACTTC. This sequence encodes CASSPGQLGAETQYF.

The chain joins TRBV7-6 to TRBJ2-7; TRBD1 aligns across 10 bases. The CDR3 is 15 residues long. Germline values: CDR1 SGHVS, CDR2 FNYEAQ. With V trimmed by 4 bases and J by 2 bases, 5 bases remained unmatched. CDR3 amino acids: CASSSGQGFPYEQYF. In DNA form, the CDR3 reads TGTGCCAGCAGCTCGGGACAGGGGTTCCCCTACGAGCAGTACTTC.

The genes are TRBV29-1 and TRBJ1-1; possibly TRBD1 for D (5 bases). Trimming took 4 bases from V and 0 from J, leaving 6 bases between them. Germline-derived CDR1 and CDR2 are SQVTM and ANQGSEA. This CDR3 is built from 12 residues. The CDR3: CSVGQLNTEAFF. Here the CDR3 DNA reads TGCAGCGTTGGACAGCTGAACACTGAAGCTTTCTTT.

This chain uses TRBV9 with TRBJ2-3; TRBD2 agrees at 9 bases. The V gene end was trimmed by 3 bases and the J gene end by 2 bases; junction bases not matched to a gene: 4. Per germline, CDR1 SGDLS and CDR2 YYNGEE. This CDR3 is built from 15 residues. In DNA, the CDR3 is TGTGCCAGCAGCGGCGGGGGGGGGCACACAGATACGCAGTATTTT. Residues: CASSGGGGHTDTQYF.